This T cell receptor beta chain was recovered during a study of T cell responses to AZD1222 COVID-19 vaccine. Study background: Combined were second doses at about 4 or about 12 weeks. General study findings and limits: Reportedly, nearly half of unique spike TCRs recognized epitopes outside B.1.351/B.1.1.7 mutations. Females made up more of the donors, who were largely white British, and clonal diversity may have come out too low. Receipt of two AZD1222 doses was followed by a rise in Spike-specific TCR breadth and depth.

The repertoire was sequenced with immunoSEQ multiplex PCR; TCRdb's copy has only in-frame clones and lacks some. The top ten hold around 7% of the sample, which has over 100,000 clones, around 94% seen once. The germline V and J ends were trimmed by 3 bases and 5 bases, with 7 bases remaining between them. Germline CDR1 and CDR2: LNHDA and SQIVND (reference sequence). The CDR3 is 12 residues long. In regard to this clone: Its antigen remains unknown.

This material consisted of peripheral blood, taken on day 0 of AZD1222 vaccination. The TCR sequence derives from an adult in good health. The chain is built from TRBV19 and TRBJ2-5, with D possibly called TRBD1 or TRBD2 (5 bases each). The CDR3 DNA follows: TGTGCCAGTAGTATCTGGGGGGAGACCCAGTACTTC. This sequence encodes CASSIWGETQYF.